This T cell receptor (beta chain) was identified during a study of shared clonotypes between healthy human individuals. The germline CDR1 and CDR2 sequences are SGHKS and YYEKEE (reference sequence). The CDR3 runs 14 residues. Trimming left V 4 bases short and J 5 bases short, with 15 bases between. Worth noting for this clone: What it binds is unknown.

Some clones are missing from TCRdb's copy, which holds only in-frame ones; the method was immunoSEQ multiplex PCR. The sample records about 1.5 million clones, 95% to 99% being singletons. Study-level results: What rarefaction showed was incomplete sorted-subset sequencing despite large depth. Among four donors, roughly 5% of naive CD4 clonotypes were found in common.

The source of this sequence is a man aged 25 to 40 in good health. The rearrangement links TRBV5-5 to TRBJ1-1; the D gene is possibly TRBD1 (5 bases). The sequenced sample consisted of naive CD4+ T cells sorted from blood. The subset denotes: CD45RA+ positively selected. The CDR3 coding sequence is TGTGCCAGCAGCACACTGCAGGGTGGTACTGAAGCTTTCTTT. This gives the protein CASSTLQGGTEAFF.